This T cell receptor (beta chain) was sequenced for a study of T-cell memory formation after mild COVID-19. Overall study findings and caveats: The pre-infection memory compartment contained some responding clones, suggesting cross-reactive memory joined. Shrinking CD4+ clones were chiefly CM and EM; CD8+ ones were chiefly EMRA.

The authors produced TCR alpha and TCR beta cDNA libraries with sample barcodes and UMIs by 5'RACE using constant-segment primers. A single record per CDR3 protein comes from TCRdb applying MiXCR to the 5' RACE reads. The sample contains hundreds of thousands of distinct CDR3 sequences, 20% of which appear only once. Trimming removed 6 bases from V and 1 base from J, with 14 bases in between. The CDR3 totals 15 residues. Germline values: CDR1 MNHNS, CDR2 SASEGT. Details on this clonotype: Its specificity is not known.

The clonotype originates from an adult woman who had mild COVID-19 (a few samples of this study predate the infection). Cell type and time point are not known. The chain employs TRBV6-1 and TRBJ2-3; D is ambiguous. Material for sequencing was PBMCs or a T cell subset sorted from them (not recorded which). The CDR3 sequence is CASSVSRWGTDTQYF. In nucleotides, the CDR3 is TGTGCCAGCAGCGTCAGTCGATGGGGCACAGATACGCAGTATTTT.